The 5 T cell receptor beta chains in this list originate from one sample, sequenced in a study of Graves' ophthalmopathy and Graves' hyperthyroidism (dated by TCRdb to the late 2010s). Sequencing relied on an Illumina HiSeq 2000. For repertoire sequencing, the TCR beta CDR3 regions were amplified from RNA transcripts. A first-round RT-PCR used HTBI primers with the Qiagen OneStep RT-PCR kit, followed by a second-round multiplex PCR, size selection and purification. TCRdb handled the public reads itself, with Q25 trimming in fastp and clone calling in MiXCR, and kept productive beta chains. Entries are consolidated by CDR3 protein sequence, retaining the most common genes and DNA. Recorded for this sample are under 200,000 distinct CDR3 sequences; roughly two fifths of them occurred a single time. Around 5.8% of the sample rests with the top ten. Input material: peripheral blood. All receptors derive from a woman in her thirties or forties with Graves' ophthalmopathy. Donor details come from another sample of the same person, matched by shared clones.

Ten or more counts support this clonotype. The DNA for the CDR3 is TGTGCCAGCAACTTCCGGGACAGGCTTACCTACGAGCAGTACTTC. Its protein product is CASNFRDRLTYEQYF. The V gene is TRBV28, the J gene TRBJ2-7; 8 positions agree with TRBD1. Germline V gene lookup returns CDR1 MDHEN and CDR2 SYDVKM. J gave up 2 bases and V 7 bases, and 10 bases lay outside the gene matches. The CDR3 is 15 amino acids.

This clonotype was observed at least ten times. V is TRBV6-5 and J is TRBJ1-6; maybe TRBD1 (5 bases). V lost 2 bases and J 10 bases, leaving 12 bases between the germline ends. From germline, CDR1 is MNHEY and CDR2 SVGAGI. The CDR3 is 14 residues long. This chain's CDR3 is CASSYGRVGSPLHF. In nucleotides, the CDR3 is TGTGCCAGCAGTTACGGCAGGGTGGGGTCACCCCTCCACTTT.

V and J are TRBV6-1 and TRBJ1-5; 10 bases are a match to TRBD1. Trimming cost V 10 bases and J 3 bases; bases outside gene matches: 6. Germline V gives CDR1 MNHNS, CDR2 SASEGT. The CDR3 is 14 residues long. The CDR3 sequence is CANSDRGINQPQHF. Here the CDR3 DNA reads TGTGCCAACTCGGACAGGGGGATCAATCAGCCCCAGCATTTT.

This clonotype showed up many times. The V call is TRBV27, the J call TRBJ1-2; possible D gene TRBD1, 5 bases. Germline V gene lookup returns CDR1 MNHEY and CDR2 SMNVEV (reference sequence). The CDR3 extends over 13 amino acids. V dropped 6 bases and J dropped 6 bases, with 14 bases sitting between them. The CDR3, as DNA: TGTGCCAGCAGCCCTGACAGCCCGCATGGCTACACCTTC. Encoded protein: CASSPDSPHGYTF.

J is TRBJ1-2 and V is TRBV7-2; possible D gene TRBD1, 5 bases. The CDR3 sequence is 11 residues long. CDR1 is SGHTA, CDR2 FQGNSA, per germline. Trimming left V 4 bases short and J 7 bases short, with 7 bases between. The CDR3 spells CASSWGSGYTF. Written as DNA, the CDR3 is TGTGCCAGCAGCTGGGGCAGTGGCTACACCTTC.